A selection of T cell receptor beta chains follows, all from one sample in a study of blood T cell repertoires in COVID-19. The repertoire was sequenced with immunoSEQ multiplex PCR; TCRdb's copy has only in-frame clones and lacks some. The repertoire includes fewer than 90,000 clones, around 74% of them detected once, and 15% sits in the top ten. What was sequenced was peripheral blood. Every receptor here comes from a man in his 60s with COVID-19, enrolled during active disease. Both conserved end residues are part of each CDR3. A D gene is named only where the DNA matches it firmly. Clone size, where shown, is once, few, many, or a class for clones that have expanded.

J gene: TRBJ1-2; clone size: once; V gene: TRBV5-6; D gene: TRBD1; CDR3 DNA: TGTGCCAGCAGCCTTGACAGGGGGGAAGGCTACACCTTC; CDR3 protein: CASSLDRGEGYTF
J gene: TRBJ2-5; clone size: -; V gene: TRBV3-1/TRBV3-2; D gene: TRBD1; CDR3 DNA: TGTGCCAGCAGCCGATCCGGGACAGCCCTTGGGACCCAGTACTTC; CDR3 protein: CASSRSGTALGTQYF
J gene: TRBJ2-5; clone size: -; V gene: TRBV28; D gene: TRBD2; CDR3 DNA: TGTGCCAGCAGTTTATCCTCGGGGGGGGAGACCCAGTACTTC; CDR3 protein: CASSLSSGGETQYF
J gene: TRBJ2-7; clone size: -; V gene: TRBV7-9; D gene: -; CDR3 DNA: TGTGCCAGCACCACAAGCAGGGGGGCCTACGAGCAGTACTTC; CDR3 protein: CASTTSRGAYEQYF
J gene: TRBJ1-2; clone size: few; V gene: TRBV11-3; D gene: -; CDR3 DNA: TGTGCCAGCAGCTTAGTCGAGCCGGGACAAGCGAAGGGCTACACCTTC; CDR3 protein: CASSLVEPGQAKGYTF
J gene: TRBJ2-1; clone size: -; V gene: TRBV4-2; D gene: TRBD2; CDR3 DNA: TGTGCCAGCAGCCAATTTAGCGGGGAAGGCGATGAGCAGTTCTTC; CDR3 protein: CASSQFSGEGDEQFF
J gene: TRBJ1-3; clone size: -; V gene: TRBV2; D gene: -; CDR3 DNA: TGTGCCAGCCTTCAGTCGCCAACTGGAAACACCATATATTTT; CDR3 protein: CASLQSPTGNTIYF
J gene: TRBJ2-2; clone size: many; V gene: TRBV30; D gene: TRBD2; CDR3 DNA: TGTGCCTGGACCCCGTCCGCGGGAGTATGGACCGGGGAGCTGTTTTTT; CDR3 protein: CAWTPSAGVWTGELFF
J gene: TRBJ2-5; clone size: -; V gene: TRBV24-1; D gene: TRBD1; CDR3 DNA: TGTGCCACCAGTGATCACCCTACAGGGGTAGGGCGAGAGACCCAGTACTTC; CDR3 protein: CATSDHPTGVGRETQYF
J gene: TRBJ2-1; clone size: -; V gene: TRBV11-3; D gene: -; CDR3 DNA: TGTGCCAGCAGCTTAGGAGGTGGGAGCTCCTACAATGAGCAGTTCTTC; CDR3 protein: CASSLGGGSSYNEQFF
J gene: TRBJ2-7; clone size: -; V gene: TRBV11-1; D gene: -; CDR3 DNA: TGTGCCAGCAGCGGGACAGTCCGGGGGAACGAGCAGTACTTC; CDR3 protein: CASSGTVRGNEQYF
J gene: TRBJ2-5; clone size: -; V gene: TRBV5-4; D gene: -; CDR3 DNA: TGTGCCAGCAGCCCGGGATTTACCGGGAAAGTAGAGACCCAGTACTTC; CDR3 protein: CASSPGFTGKVETQYF
J gene: TRBJ2-3; clone size: -; V gene: TRBV1; D gene: -; CDR3 DNA: TGCACCAGCAGCCCCCCCCAGCGCCGCACAGATACGCAGTATTTT; CDR3 protein: CTSSPPQRRTDTQYF
J gene: TRBJ2-7; clone size: -; V gene: TRBV30; D gene: -; CDR3 DNA: TGTGCCTGGGGGGGTAGCGGCTACGAGCAGTACTTC; CDR3 protein: CAWGGSGYEQYF
J gene: TRBJ2-4; clone size: -; V gene: TRBV11-3; D gene: -; CDR3 DNA: TGTGCCAGCAGCTTAGGAGGGTGGGTCAAAAACATTCAGTACTTC; CDR3 protein: CASSLGGWVKNIQYF
J gene: TRBJ2-7; clone size: -; V gene: TRBV19; D gene: -; CDR3 DNA: TGTGCCAGTAGTATTAACAGGGACGGAGGCGAGCAGTACTTC; CDR3 protein: CASSINRDGGEQYF
J gene: TRBJ1-4; clone size: -; V gene: TRBV28; D gene: -; CDR3 DNA: TGTGCCAGCAGTTCGGGAGTATTAAATGAAAAACTGTTTTTT; CDR3 protein: CASSSGVLNEKLFF
J gene: TRBJ2-3; clone size: -; V gene: TRBV5-4; D gene: TRBD1; CDR3 DNA: TGTGCCAGCAGCTTGGAGAGGACAGGGGGCGTCGATACGCAGTATTTT; CDR3 protein: CASSLERTGGVDTQYF
J gene: TRBJ2-7; clone size: -; V gene: TRBV30; D gene: -; CDR3 DNA: TGTGCCTGGGAAGAGGGGGAACTCGAGCAGTACTTC; CDR3 protein: CAWEEGELEQYF
J gene: TRBJ2-1; clone size: -; V gene: TRBV11-3; D gene: TRBD2; CDR3 DNA: TGTGCCAGCAGCTCCCCAGAGGGCGGGAGAGGACACAATGAGCAGTTCTTC; CDR3 protein: CASSSPEGGRGHNEQFF
J gene: TRBJ2-3; clone size: -; V gene: TRBV3-1/TRBV3-2; D gene: -; CDR3 DNA: TGTGCCAGCAGCCAAGTTCGACAGCTTAGCACAGATACGCAGTATTTT; CDR3 protein: CASSQVRQLSTDTQYF
J gene: TRBJ2-1; clone size: -; V gene: TRBV3-1/TRBV3-2; D gene: -; CDR3 DNA: TGTGCCAGCAGCCAAGGGGACAACTACAATGAGCAGTTCTTC; CDR3 protein: CASSQGDNYNEQFF
J gene: TRBJ2-3; clone size: -; V gene: TRBV4-1; D gene: TRBD2; CDR3 DNA: TGCGCCAGCAGCCAGGGGGTGGTCGGGAGGGCCAACACAGATACGCAGTATTTT; CDR3 protein: CASSQGVVGRANTDTQYF
J gene: TRBJ2-1; clone size: -; V gene: TRBV5-1; D gene: TRBD2; CDR3 DNA: TGCGCCAGCAGCACCACCGGGACTAGCGGGAGTACCAATGAGCAGTTCTTC; CDR3 protein: CASSTTGTSGSTNEQFF
J gene: TRBJ2-1; clone size: -; V gene: TRBV5-1; D gene: -; CDR3 DNA: TGCGCCAGCAGCACCGAAGCGGGTGGGTACAATGAGCAGTTCTTC; CDR3 protein: CASSTEAGGYNEQFF
J gene: TRBJ2-2; clone size: -; V gene: TRBV19; D gene: TRBD1; CDR3 DNA: TGTGCCAGTACTCAGGACAGGGTCGCCGGGGAGCTGTTTTTT; CDR3 protein: CASTQDRVAGELFF
J gene: TRBJ2-7; clone size: -; V gene: TRBV5-1; D gene: -; CDR3 DNA: TGCGCCAGCAGCCTTCCCTCCTACGAGCAGTACTTC; CDR3 protein: CASSLPSYEQYF
J gene: TRBJ2-5; clone size: -; V gene: TRBV11-2; D gene: -; CDR3 DNA: TGTGCCAGCAGCTTCCTCCCCCAGAAACAAGAGACCCAGTACTTC; CDR3 protein: CASSFLPQKQETQYF
J gene: TRBJ2-3; clone size: once; V gene: TRBV5-1; D gene: TRBD2; CDR3 DNA: TGCGCCAGCAGCTTGGGGACTAGCCGAAACACAGATACGCAGTATTTT; CDR3 protein: CASSLGTSRNTDTQYF
J gene: TRBJ2-1; clone size: -; V gene: TRBV20-1; D gene: TRBD2; CDR3 DNA: TGCAGTGCTAGTAACCCTAGCGGGAGGGCTTCCTACAATGAGCAGTTCTTC; CDR3 protein: CSASNPSGRASYNEQFF
J gene: TRBJ2-7; clone size: -; V gene: TRBV2; D gene: -; CDR3 DNA: TGTGCCAGCCGCCAGGGGAGCTCCTACGAGCAGTACTTC; CDR3 protein: CASRQGSSYEQYF
J gene: TRBJ2-3; clone size: -; V gene: TRBV7-9; D gene: -; CDR3 DNA: TGTGCCAGCAGCGAAAGCGGGCCGCAGGCGGATACGCAGTATTTT; CDR3 protein: CASSESGPQADTQYF
J gene: TRBJ1-1; clone size: -; V gene: TRBV5-1; D gene: TRBD1; CDR3 DNA: TGCGCCAGCAGCTATACAGGGGGAGCTGAAGCTTTCTTT; CDR3 protein: CASSYTGGAEAFF
J gene: TRBJ2-3; clone size: once; V gene: TRBV19; D gene: TRBD2; CDR3 DNA: TGTGCCAGTAGTATTGGACTAGCGGGGGGCCTCACAGATACGCAGTATTTT; CDR3 protein: CASSIGLAGGLTDTQYF
J gene: TRBJ2-2; clone size: few; V gene: TRBV19; D gene: TRBD2; CDR3 DNA: TGTGCCAGTGGGGCTAGCGGGAGTTTTATTGGGGGGGAGCTGTTTTTT; CDR3 protein: CASGASGSFIGGELFF
J gene: TRBJ1-4; clone size: -; V gene: TRBV3-1/TRBV3-2; D gene: -; CDR3 DNA: TGTGCCAGCAGCCATACCGGCCAGGGCGGTGAAAAACTGTTTTTT; CDR3 protein: CASSHTGQGGEKLFF
J gene: TRBJ2-5; clone size: -; V gene: TRBV5-1; D gene: TRBD1; CDR3 DNA: TGCGCCAGCAGCATTGACAGGGGAGAGAGCCAGTACTTC; CDR3 protein: CASSIDRGESQYF
J gene: TRBJ2-3; clone size: -; V gene: TRBV3-1/TRBV3-2; D gene: -; CDR3 DNA: TGTGCCAGCAGCCAAGATAGGGAGAGCACAGATACGCAGTATTTT; CDR3 protein: CASSQDRESTDTQYF
J gene: TRBJ1-1; clone size: -; V gene: TRBV4-2; D gene: -; CDR3 DNA: TGTGCCAGCAGCCAAGGGAGGGGAGCTTTCTTT; CDR3 protein: CASSQGRGAFF
J gene: TRBJ2-3; clone size: -; V gene: TRBV6-5; D gene: TRBD2; CDR3 DNA: TGTGCCAGCAGCCGAGGGACTAGCGGGAGAAATACGCAGTATTTT; CDR3 protein: CASSRGTSGRNTQYF
J gene: TRBJ2-1; clone size: -; V gene: TRBV9; D gene: TRBD2; CDR3 DNA: TGTGCCAGCAGCGTAGCGGGCGGGAGCTCCTACAATGAGCAGTTCTTC; CDR3 protein: CASSVAGGSSYNEQFF
J gene: TRBJ1-5; clone size: -; V gene: TRBV5-5; D gene: -; CDR3 DNA: TGTGCCAGCAGCTTGGGCCCGCTGGGCCAGCCCCAGCATTTT; CDR3 protein: CASSLGPLGQPQHF
J gene: TRBJ1-3; clone size: -; V gene: TRBV24-1; D gene: -; CDR3 DNA: TGTGCCAGTCAAGTCCAGGGATATGGAAACACCATATATTTT; CDR3 protein: CASQVQGYGNTIYF
J gene: TRBJ2-6; clone size: -; V gene: TRBV5-6; D gene: -; CDR3 DNA: TGTGCCAGCAGCTTTCCCCGGGTCTCTGGGGCCAACGTCCTGACTTTC; CDR3 protein: CASSFPRVSGANVLTF
J gene: TRBJ1-1; clone size: -; V gene: TRBV21-1; D gene: -; CDR3 DNA: TGTGCCAGCAGCAAAGGGGTCACAGATTACACTGAAGCTTTCTTT; CDR3 protein: CASSKGVTDYTEAFF
J gene: TRBJ1-1; clone size: -; V gene: TRBV25-1; D gene: -; CDR3 DNA: TGTGCCAGCAGTGAGGAGGTGGGCTCCACGAACACTGAAGCTTTCTTT; CDR3 protein: CASSEEVGSTNTEAFF
J gene: TRBJ2-3; clone size: -; V gene: TRBV6-5; D gene: TRBD1; CDR3 DNA: TGTGCCAGCAGTCCAAACGGACAGGGGACAGATACGCAGTATTTT; CDR3 protein: CASSPNGQGTDTQYF
J gene: TRBJ2-1; clone size: -; V gene: TRBV25-1; D gene: -; CDR3 DNA: TGTGCCAGCAGCGACCGGGAACAGGGAAATAGGAATGAGCAGTTCTTC; CDR3 protein: CASSDREQGNRNEQFF
J gene: TRBJ2-7; clone size: -; V gene: TRBV5-1; D gene: -; CDR3 DNA: TGCGCCAGCAGCCCGGCGGACAAGGGATACGAGCAGTACTTC; CDR3 protein: CASSPADKGYEQYF
J gene: TRBJ2-1; clone size: -; V gene: TRBV28; D gene: TRBD1; CDR3 DNA: TGTGCCAGCAGTTTATTGAGGGGGCAAGTCAATGAGCAGTTCTTC; CDR3 protein: CASSLLRGQVNEQFF
J gene: TRBJ2-7; clone size: -; V gene: TRBV5-1; D gene: TRBD1; CDR3 DNA: TGCGCCAGCAGCTCAGGACAGGGATCCTACGAGCAGTACTTC; CDR3 protein: CASSSGQGSYEQYF